These 20 T cell receptor beta chains originate from one sample sequenced in a study of cytomegalovirus exposure and HLA in healthy donors. PCR used 60 Vbeta primers and 13 Jbeta primers. Here immunoSEQ multiplex PCR was the method, and the copy in TCRdb shows in-frame clones only, minus some. Of roughly 190,000 clones listed, around 88% are singletons. The sequenced sample was PBMCs. The receptors derive from a man aged 40-49 years in good health and CMV-seropositive.

V and J are TRBV6-6 and TRBJ1-1; possible D gene TRBD1, 5 bases. The CDR3 is made up of 12 amino acids. Germline CDR1 MNHNY, CDR2 SVGAGI (reference sequence). Trimming pared 0 bases from V and 8 bases from J, leaving 7 bases between. DNA of the CDR3: TGTGCCAGCAGTTACTCGACAGCCGAAGCTTTCTTT. Protein product: CASSYSTAEAFF.

This sequence joins TRBV28 and TRBJ1-4; 9 bases are shared with TRBD1. CDR1 is MDHEN, CDR2 SYDVKM, per germline. V dropped 4 bases and J dropped 7; count of bases not matched to a gene: 10. The CDR3 runs to 16 residues. CDR3 in DNA: TGTGCCAGCAGTTCACTAAAGGGACAGGGAGGTGAAAAACTGTTTTTT. Translation: CASSSLKGQGGEKLFF.

In its sample, this clone was seen once. The chain is built from TRBV21-1 and TRBJ1-2; the table's D call, TRBD1, was not checked against the DNA. TRBV21-1 is labeled a pseudogene. This CDR3 has 15 amino acids. The CDR3 loop reads CASSSRTGFPYGYTF. The CDR3 DNA sequence: TGTGCCAGCAGCTCCCGGACAGGTTTCCCCTATGGCTACACCTTC.

The J gene is TRBJ1-5, the V gene TRBV6-5; D not certain. Germline loops: CDR1 MNHEY, CDR2 SVGAGI. V gave up 9 bases and J gave up 9 bases, with 9 bases separating them. The CDR3 consists of 10 residues. DNA for the CDR3: TGTGCCAGGGAGGGTCGGCCCCAGCATTTT. This codes for CAREGRPQHF.

This clone was counted once. V is TRBV4-3 and J is TRBJ2-2, with 12 bases lining up with TRBD2. With 0 bases clipped from V and 3 bases from J, the junction kept 8 bases outside the gene matches. The CDR3 sequence is 19 residues long. CDR1 and CDR2 (germline): LGHNA, YSLEER. For the CDR3, the DNA is TGCGCCAGCAGCCAAGAATTGACTAGCGGGAGTGTGTACACCGGGGAGCTGTTTTTT. The encoded protein is CASSQELTSGSVYTGELFF.

The V and J genes are TRBV7-8 and TRBJ2-7; 8 bases match TRBD1. With V trimmed by 1 base and J by 9 bases, 8 bases remained unmatched. The CDR3 is 14 residues long. In germline, CDR1 is SGHVS, CDR2 FQNEAQ. CDR3 in amino acids: CASSLGDRGFVQYF. The DNA of the CDR3 is TGTGCCAGCAGCTTAGGAGACAGGGGATTTGTGCAGTACTTC.

V and J are TRBV5-8 and TRBJ2-7; 8 bases map to TRBD2. The CDR3 totals 17 residues. CDR1 SGHTS and CDR2 YDEGEE come from the germline V gene. V lost 0 bases to trimming and J lost 2 bases; unmatched junction nucleotides: 10. This CDR3 is CASSLAARGARTYEQYF. The DNA for the CDR3 is TGTGCCAGCAGCTTGGCCGCGCGGGGGGCCCGAACCTACGAGCAGTACTTC.

The chain uses TRBV4-2 and TRBJ2-7; no definite D call. The length of the CDR3 is 14 residues. V dropped 0 bases and J dropped 4 bases, with 10 bases sitting between them. Per the germline V gene, CDR1 is LGHNA and CDR2 is YNFKEQ. CDR3 protein: CASSQETQEYEQYF. CDR3 coding DNA: TGTGCCAGCAGCCAAGAAACCCAAGAGTACGAGCAGTACTTC.

This clone was detected only a few times. The chain links TRBV6-5 to TRBJ1-2; 10 bases match TRBD1. J lost 8 bases, V lost 7 bases, and 13 bases had no gene match. From germline, CDR1 is MNHEY and CDR2 SVGAGI. This CDR3 has 15 residues. The CDR3 DNA sequence: TGTGCCAGCACGGAGACAGGGGGCGTTCTTCAAGGCTACACCTTC. Its translation: CASTETGGVLQGYTF.

The rearrangement links TRBV25-1 to TRBJ1-6, with 7 bases matching TRBD1. Germline assignment: CDR1 MGHDK and CDR2 SYGVNS. This CDR3 is built from 14 residues. The V and J ends lost 3 bases and 6 bases, in that order; junction bases with no gene match: 2. CDR3 nucleotides: TGTGCCAGCAGTGAGGGACAGCCTAATTCACCCCTCCACTTT. Protein: CASSEGQPNSPLHF.

The chain employs TRBV7-2 and TRBJ1-6; 9 positions agree with TRBD1. Germline-derived CDR1 and CDR2 are SGHTA and FQGNSA. With V trimmed by 3 bases and J by 5 bases, 11 bases remained unmatched. The CDR3 covers 18 residues. The CDR3 DNA is TGTGCCAGCAGCTTGGGGACAGGGATTAACCTCAATAATTCACCCCTCCACTTT. This codes for CASSLGTGINLNNSPLHF. The full variable domain, its missing parts supplied by reference TRBV7-2 and TRBJ1-6, is GAGVSQSPSNKVTEKGKDVELRCDPISGHTALYWYRQSLGQGLEFLIYFQGNSAPDKSGLPSDRFSAERTGGSVSTLTIQRTQQEDSAVYLCASSLGTGINLNNSPLHFGNGTRLTVT.

V is TRBV29-1 and J is TRBJ2-5; weak D call: TRBD1 (8 bases). V shed 7 bases and J shed 11 bases, with 23 bases lying between them. CDR3 size: 13 residues. Germline V gene sequence: CDR1 SQVTM, CDR2 ANQGSEA. CDR3 residues: CSALGQGAREQYF. The CDR3, as DNA: TGCAGCGCCCTAGGGCAGGGGGCGCGGGAGCAGTACTTC.

There are a few counts of this clone. The chain combines TRBV27 with TRBJ1-2; 8 bases line up with TRBD1. V lost 5 bases, J lost 7 bases, and 6 bases stayed unmatched. The CDR3 has 13 amino acids. Germline V gene lookup returns CDR1 MNHEY and CDR2 SMNVEV (reference sequence). CDR3 bases: TGTGCCAGCAGTCCCCAGGGGGCGATTGGCTACACCTTC. Translation: CASSPQGAIGYTF.

DNA of the CDR3: TGCGCCAGCAGCTCACCGGGACTAGCGGGAGGGGAGCAGTTCTTC. It is translated as CASSSPGLAGGEQFF. The chain employs TRBV5-1 and TRBJ2-1; TRBD2 matches at 16 bases. The CDR3 sequence is 15 residues long. The junction had 4 bases not matched to a gene; V was cut back by 3 bases and J by 10 bases. The V gene's germline CDR1 is SGHRS and CDR2 YFSETQ.

J is TRBJ2-7 and V is TRBV18; D remains unclear. Trimming left V 3 bases short and J 2 bases short, with 5 bases between. The germline V gene encodes CDR1 KGHSH and CDR2 LQKENI. The CDR3 has 12 residues. The DNA of the CDR3 is TGTGCCAGCTCACCGAGTCCCTACGAGCAGTACTTC. This codes for CASSPSPYEQYF.

This clone has just a few counts. The J gene is TRBJ1-2, the V gene TRBV6-1; D uncertain. Germline values: CDR1 MNHNS, CDR2 SASEGT. The V gene lost 7 bases and the J gene lost 2 bases, with 11 bases spanning the gap. This CDR3 is 13 amino acids long. The CDR3 is CASTERKNYGYTF. For the CDR3, the DNA is TGTGCCAGCACCGAGCGCAAAAACTATGGCTACACCTTC.

This sequence joins TRBV19 and TRBJ2-7, with TRBD2 as a possible D gene (5 bases). From germline, CDR1 is LNHDA and CDR2 SQIVND (reference sequence). Trimming stripped 8 bases from V and 2 bases from J, with 16 bases between. CDR3 length: 14 residues. CDR3 coding DNA: TGTGCCAGTTCCACGACGGGGAATGCCTACGAGCAGTACTTC. This sequence encodes CASSTTGNAYEQYF.

The chain uses TRBV5-1 and TRBJ1-3, with D possibly matching TRBD1 (6 bases). The V gene lost 0 bases and the J gene lost 2 bases, with 12 bases spanning the gap. CDR1 and CDR2 from the germline V gene are SGHRS and YFSETQ. The length of the CDR3 is 16 residues. This CDR3 reads CASSLAPTGPGNTIYF. In DNA, the CDR3 is TGCGCCAGCAGCTTGGCACCGACAGGACCTGGAAACACCATATATTTT.

This chain uses TRBV5-4 with TRBJ2-7; 7 bases map to TRBD2. This CDR3 is built from 15 residues. The V and J ends lost 5 bases and 1 base, in that order; junction bases with no gene match: 9. Germline V gives CDR1 SGHNT, CDR2 YYREEE (reference sequence). The DNA of the CDR3 is TGTGCCAGCAGGACATTTAGCGGGCCGTCCTACGAGCAGTACTTC. Its translation: CASRTFSGPSYEQYF. Supplemented by reference TRBV5-4 and TRBJ2-7, the full variable domain reads ETGVTQSPTHLIKTRGQQVTLRCSSQSGHNTVSWYQQALGQGPQFIFQYYREEENGRGNFPPRFSGLQFPNYSSELNVNALELDDSALYLCASRTFSGPSYEQYFGPGTRLTVT.

V and J are TRBV19 and TRBJ2-1, with D possibly TRBD1 on 6 matching bases. The CDR3 extends over 16 amino acids. CDR1 is LNHDA and CDR2 is SQIVND in the germline V gene (reference sequence). The V end lost 5 bases, the J end lost 3 bases, and 17 bases lay between the germline ends. CDR3 in DNA: TGTGCCAGTAGTGCCGGGGACACATTAATCTACAATGAGCAGTTCTTC. Translation gives CASSAGDTLIYNEQFF. The full variable domain, rest sourced from reference TRBV19 and TRBJ2-1, is DGGITQSPKYLFRKEGQNVTLSCEQNLNHDAMYWYRQDPGQGLRLIYYSQIVNDFQKGDIAEGYSVSREKKESFPLTVTSAQKNPTAFYLCASSAGDTLIYNEQFFGPGTRLTVL.